Listed below are T cell receptor beta chains from one sample, sequenced in a study of T-cell reconstitution after alpha-beta-depleted transplantation in children. TCRdb re-called the PCR reads with MiXCR, one entry per CDR3 protein. The sample yields about 360,000 distinct CDR3 sequences, approximately 12% seen once. The specimen was PBMCs, collected from the stem cell graft. The receptor source for this set is a human donor who donated a stem cell graft to a child with Fanconi anemia. The CDR3 runs from the conserved cysteine through the conserved F or W. The D gene is left open where the match is weak. Only part of the rows carry a size: once, few, many, or a class if the clone is expanded.

v_call	d_call	clone_size	j_call	cdr3_aa	cdr3_nt
TRBV5-1	-	-	TRBJ1-5	CASSEGPAYNQPQHF	TGCGCCAGCAGCGAGGGTCCCGCATACAATCAGCCCCAGCATTTT
TRBV3-1	-	-	TRBJ1-2	CASSQDLYNYGYTF	TGTGCCAGCAGCCAAGATTTATATAACTATGGCTACACCTTC
TRBV7-9	-	few	TRBJ2-2	CASSLNLGFRNTGELFF	TGTGCCAGCAGCTTAAATCTTGGTTTCAGAAACACCGGGGAGCTGTTTTTT
TRBV5-1	-	many	TRBJ2-1	CASSLASVAGSGEQFF	TGCGCCAGCAGCTTGGCTTCTGTGGCGGGGTCTGGTGAGCAGTTCTTC
TRBV3-1	-	-	TRBJ1-1	CASSPAAAQPNTEAFF	TGTGCCAGCAGCCCCGCGGCAGCCCAACCGAACACTGAAGCTTTCTTT
TRBV4-3	-	few	TRBJ2-4	CASSQAQGNIQYF	TGCGCCAGCAGCCAAGCCCAGGGAAACATTCAGTACTTC
TRBV10-3	-	few	TRBJ2-5	CAISSTVGEETQYF	TGTGCCATCAGTTCGACAGTAGGGGAAGAGACCCAGTACTTC
TRBV5-1	-	-	TRBJ1-5	CASSLVPSGLNQPQHF	TGCGCCAGCAGCTTGGTACCCTCAGGGCTCAATCAGCCCCAGCATTTT
TRBV5-1	-	many	TRBJ2-4	CASSLEGAKNIQYF	TGCGCCAGCAGCTTGGAGGGGGCCAAAAACATTCAGTACTTC
TRBV5-1	-	-	TRBJ2-2	CASSLGHGNTGELFF	TGCGCCAGCAGCTTGGGACATGGGAACACCGGGGAGCTGTTTTTT
TRBV5-1	-	few	TRBJ2-2	CASSLDPSGELFF	TGCGCCAGCAGCTTGGATCCGTCCGGGGAGCTGTTTTTT
TRBV6-5	-	-	TRBJ1-1	CASSYLGAEAFF	TGTGCCAGCAGTTACTTGGGAGCTGAAGCTTTCTTT
TRBV7-9	-	-	TRBJ1-1	CASSLGAEATAFF	TGTGCCAGCAGCCTCGGAGCGGAGGCGACGGCTTTCTTT
TRBV20-1	-	-	TRBJ1-1	CSARDNRQSTEAFF	TGCAGTGCTAGAGATAATCGACAGAGCACTGAAGCTTTCTTT
TRBV6-5	-	many	TRBJ1-1	CASSQGVVSTEAFF	TGTGCCAGCAGTCAAGGGGTCGTGAGCACTGAAGCTTTCTTT
TRBV25-1	-	many	TRBJ2-5	CASGGGPQYF	TGTGCCAGCGGAGGGGGTCCCCAGTACTTC
TRBV6-1	TRBD1	few	TRBJ2-7	CASGTGGLYEQYF	TGTGCCAGTGGGACAGGGGGCCTTTACGAGCAGTACTTC
TRBV20-1	-	few	TRBJ1-4	CSASLTGGYNEKLFF	TGCAGTGCTAGTCTGACAGGAGGCTATAATGAAAAACTGTTTTTT
TRBV12-3/TRBV12-4	-	many	TRBJ2-4	CASSLAGINQNIQYF	TGTGCCAGCAGTTTAGCAGGGATTAATCAAAACATTCAGTACTTC
TRBV5-1	-	-	TRBJ2-7	CASSFDTNYEQYF	TGCGCCAGCAGCTTCGACACCAACTACGAGCAGTACTTC
TRBV28	-	-	TRBJ2-3	CASTLGASTDTQYF	TGTGCCAGCACCCTGGGAGCCTCTACAGATACGCAGTATTTT
TRBV4-2	-	-	TRBJ1-4	CASSQEGQGGGLMELSEKLFF	TGTGCCAGCAGCCAAGAAGGTCAAGGGGGAGGTCTGATGGAACTGTCTGAAAAACTGTTTTTT
TRBV5-1	-	many	TRBJ1-2	CASSFSGDYGYTF	TGCGCCAGCAGCTTCTCGGGGGACTATGGCTACACCTTC
TRBV5-1	TRBD1	-	TRBJ1-1	CASSLGTGNSAAFF	TGCGCCAGCAGCTTAGGGACAGGGAATTCTGCGGCTTTCTTT
TRBV29-1	TRBD1	few	TRBJ2-3	CSLSEGTGRDTQYF	TGCAGCCTCTCGGAGGGGACAGGGAGGGATACGCAGTATTTT
TRBV18	-	-	TRBJ2-6	CASSFAEDAVLTF	TGTGCCAGCTCGTTTGCAGAGGATGCCGTCCTGACTTTC
TRBV21-1	-	-	TRBJ2-3	CAINRQGSTDTQYF	TGTGCCATCAATCGACAGGGCAGCACAGATACGCAGTATTTT
TRBV12-3/TRBV12-4	-	-	TRBJ1-1	CASSLGPSTNTEAFF	TGTGCCAGCAGTTTAGGTCCCTCCACCAACACTGAAGCTTTCTTT